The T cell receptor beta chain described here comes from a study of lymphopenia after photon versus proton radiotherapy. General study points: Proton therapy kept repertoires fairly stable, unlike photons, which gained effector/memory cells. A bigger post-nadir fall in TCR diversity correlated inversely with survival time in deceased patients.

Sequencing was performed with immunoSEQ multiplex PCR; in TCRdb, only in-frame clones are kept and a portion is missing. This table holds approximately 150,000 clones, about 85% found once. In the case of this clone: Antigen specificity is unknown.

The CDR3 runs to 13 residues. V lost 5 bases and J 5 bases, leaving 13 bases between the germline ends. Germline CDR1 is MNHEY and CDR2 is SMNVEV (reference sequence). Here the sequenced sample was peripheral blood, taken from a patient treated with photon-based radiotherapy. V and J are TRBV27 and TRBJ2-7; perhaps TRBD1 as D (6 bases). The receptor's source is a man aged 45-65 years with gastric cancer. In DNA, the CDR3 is TGTGCCAGCAGTCTACAGGGTTCACACGAGCAGTACTTC. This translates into CASSLQGSHEQYF.